This T cell receptor (beta chain) was recorded in a study of blood T cells in healthy people across ages. Sample-barcoded 5' priming and a J-beta primer mix drove a second PCR of roughly 7 to 11 cycles. Tags on each cDNA molecule came from a template-switch adaptor with 12 random nucleotides. TCRdb recomputed calls from the 5' RACE reads with MiXCR, one row per CDR3 protein. Of about 970,000 distinct CDR3 sequences listed, around 54% are singletons. This clonotype was counted only a few times. This CDR3 comprises 16 residues. In germline, CDR1 is SGHTA, CDR2 FQGTGA. V lost 1 base and J lost 2; bases outside the gene matches: 3. At least 6.5 million PBMCs were isolated per sample. There were at least 6 micrograms of total RNA extracted from every sample.

Sequenced sample: blood. This receptor was obtained from a woman between 55 and 75 years old in good health. This rearrangement joins TRBV7-3 to TRBJ2-3; 10 positions match TRBD2. For the CDR3, the DNA is TGTGCCAGCAGCTTAATGGGGACTAGCGTCACAGATACGCAGTATTTT. The encoded protein is CASSLMGTSVTDTQYF.